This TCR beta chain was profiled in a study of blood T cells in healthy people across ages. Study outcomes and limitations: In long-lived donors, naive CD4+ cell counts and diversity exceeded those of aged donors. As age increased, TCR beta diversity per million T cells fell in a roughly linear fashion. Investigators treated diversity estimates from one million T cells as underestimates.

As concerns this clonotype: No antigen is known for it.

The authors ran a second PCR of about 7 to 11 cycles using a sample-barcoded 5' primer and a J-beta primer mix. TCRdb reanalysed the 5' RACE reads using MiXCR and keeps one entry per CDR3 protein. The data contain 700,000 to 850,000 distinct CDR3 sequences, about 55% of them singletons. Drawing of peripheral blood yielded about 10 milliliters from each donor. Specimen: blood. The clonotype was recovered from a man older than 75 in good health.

The CDR3 protein is CAISEGGPDTQYF. As DNA, the CDR3 is TGTGCCATCAGTGAGGGGGGTCCAGATACGCAGTATTTT. The chain is built from TRBV10-3 and TRBJ2-3; D possibly matches TRBD1 or TRBD2 (5 bases each). The germline V gene encodes CDR1 ENHRY and CDR2 SYGVKD. This CDR3 has 13 amino acids. Trimming pared 2 bases from V and 4 bases from J, leaving 7 bases between.